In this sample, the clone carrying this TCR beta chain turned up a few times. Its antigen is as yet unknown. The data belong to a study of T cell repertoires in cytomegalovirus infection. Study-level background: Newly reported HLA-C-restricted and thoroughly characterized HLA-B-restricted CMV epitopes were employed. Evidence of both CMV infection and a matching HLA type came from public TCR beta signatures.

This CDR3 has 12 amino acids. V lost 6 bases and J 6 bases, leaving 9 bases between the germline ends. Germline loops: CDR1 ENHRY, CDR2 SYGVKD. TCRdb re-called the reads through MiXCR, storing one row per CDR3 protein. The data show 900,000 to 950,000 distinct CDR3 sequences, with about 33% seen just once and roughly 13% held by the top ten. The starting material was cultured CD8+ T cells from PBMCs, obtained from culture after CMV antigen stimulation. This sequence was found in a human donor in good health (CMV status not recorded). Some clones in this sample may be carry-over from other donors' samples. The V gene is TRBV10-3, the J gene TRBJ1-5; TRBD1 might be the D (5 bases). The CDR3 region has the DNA TGTGCCATCAGCGAGGGGAGTCAGCCCCAGCATTTT. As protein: CAISEGSQPQHF.